This T cell receptor beta chain derives from a study of blood T cell repertoires in COVID-19. Participants spanned ages about 18 to 95 years and resided in 24 US areas. Two consecutive negative NP/OP PCR tests, clearance, or resolved symptoms defined Cohort 3 recovery. Data came from immunoSEQ multiplex PCR; TCRdb stores just in-frame clones and leaves some out. The sample holds about 460,000 clones; roughly nine tenths are singletons and the top ten take under 9.5%. The V end was cut by 1 base, the J end by 4 bases, with 19 bases between. The CDR3 loop spans 17 amino acids. Per germline, CDR1 SGHRS and CDR2 YFSETQ.

The clonotype comes from a woman in her sixties or seventies who had recovered from COVID-19. Source material: PBMCs or T cells enriched from blood (not recorded which). The V and J genes are TRBV5-1 and TRBJ2-3; a possible D gene is TRBD2 (6 bases). The CDR3 protein is CASSLRDWSASADTQYF. The DNA for the CDR3 is TGCGCCAGCAGCTTGAGGGACTGGTCAGCGTCTGCAGATACGCAGTATTTT.